The 27 T cell receptor beta chains listed next were all sequenced from one sample in a study of technical replicates of blood from a few donors. Using immunoSEQ multiplex PCR, the repertoire was profiled, and TCRdb retains in-frame clones only, with some absent. There are 84,000 or so clones in the sample; 90% to 95% occur only once, and about 0.26% lies in the top ten. Sequencing was performed on T cells isolated from PBMCs. These receptors originate from a human donor in good health.

The J gene is TRBJ2-7, the V gene TRBV4-1; 7 positions match TRBD2. The trim removed 2 bases at V and 2 bases at J, leaving 12 bases unmatched. The CDR3 is made up of 17 amino acids. The germline gives CDR1 MGHRA, CDR2 YSYEKL. The CDR3 nucleotides read TGCGCCAGCAGCCAAACACCAACGGGACTACCCCCCTACGAGCAGTACTTC. Translation: CASSQTPTGLPPYEQYF.

This clone has only a few counts. The V gene is TRBV5-1, the J gene TRBJ2-3; 9 positions agree with TRBD2. CDR1 and CDR2 from the germline V gene are SGHRS and YFSETQ. The CDR3 extends over 17 amino acids. V lost 6 bases, J lost 0 bases, and 11 bases stayed unmatched. CDR3 DNA sequence: TGCGCCAGCAAATATAAGGCTAGCGGGGCTAGCACAGATACGCAGTATTTT. It specifies CASKYKASGASTDTQYF.

J is TRBJ2-3 and V is TRBV30, with TRBD1 matching over 7 bases. The germline V gene has CDR1 GTSNPN and CDR2 SVGIG (reference sequence). The V segment lost 2 bases and the J segment 2 bases; nucleotides outside the gene matches: 10. The CDR3 totals 16 residues. This CDR3 is CAWSLGQEYNTDTQYF. CDR3 nucleotide sequence: TGTGCCTGGAGTCTAGGACAGGAATATAACACAGATACGCAGTATTTT.

This chain joins TRBV5-1 and TRBJ2-1; 10 bases map to TRBD2. The CDR3 loop spans 16 amino acids. V lost 3 bases and J lost 4; bases outside the gene matches: 7. Per the germline V gene, CDR1 is SGHRS and CDR2 is YFSETQ. DNA of the CDR3: TGCGCCAGCAGCTGGGTAGCGGGAGGCGATTACAATGAGCAGTTCTTC. This translates into CASSWVAGGDYNEQFF. The entire variable domain, with the rest obtained from reference TRBV5-1 and TRBJ2-1, is as follows: KAGVTQTPRYLIKTRGQQVTLSCSPISGHRSVSWYQQTPGQGLQFLFEYFSETQRNKGNFPGRFSGRQFSNSRSEMNVSTLELGDSALYLCASSWVAGGDYNEQFFGPGTRLTVL.

The gene calls are TRBV29-1 and TRBJ2-5; perhaps TRBD2 as D (6 bases). This CDR3 is 15 amino acids long. With 4 bases removed from V and 2 bases from J, the gap between germline ends came to 17 bases. From germline, CDR1 is SQVTM and CDR2 ANQGSEA. The CDR3 sequence is CSVVEGILLQETQYF. For the CDR3, the DNA is TGCAGCGTTGTGGAGGGGATCCTATTACAAGAGACCCAGTACTTC.

V and J are TRBV11-2 and TRBJ2-2; no reliable D call. V lost 3 bases and J lost 7, with 12 bases in between. The CDR3 consists of 14 residues. Germline CDR1 is SGHAT and CDR2 is FQNNGV. The CDR3: CASSFSRFVGELFF. Written as DNA, the CDR3 is TGTGCCAGCAGCTTTTCTCGGTTCGTCGGGGAGCTGTTTTTT.

V and J are TRBV11-3 and TRBJ2-3, with 9 bases matching TRBD2. This CDR3 is 15 amino acids long. Unmatched junction bases numbered 10, after V lost 4 bases and J lost 8 bases. CDR1 is SGHNT and CDR2 is YENEEA in the germline V gene. CDR3 bases: TGTGCCAGCAGCTGGCGGGGGGGCAACCCGGGTACGCAGTATTTT. It codes for CASSWRGGNPGTQYF. Filled out from reference TRBV11-3 and TRBJ2-3, the complete variable domain reads EAGVVQSPRYKIIEKKQPVAFWCNPISGHNTLYWYLQNLGQGPELLIRYENEEAVDDSQLPKDRFSAERLKGVDSTLKIQPAELGDSAVYLCASSWRGGNPGTQYFGPGTRLTVL.

Regarding this clone: Other nucleotide sequences from this sample produce the same CDR3. The V gene is TRBV7-9, the J gene TRBJ2-7; D is perhaps TRBD1 (5 bases). CDR3 length: 12 amino acids. CDR1 and CDR2 (germline): SEHNR, FQNEAQ (reference sequence). V lost 1 base and J lost 6, with 7 bases in between. The CDR3 is CASSLVQGEQYF. CDR3 nucleotides: TGTGCCAGCAGCTTAGTCCAGGGCGAGCAGTACTTC. Full variable domain (rest looked up from reference TRBV7-9 and TRBJ2-7): DTGVSQNPRHKITKRGQNVTFRCDPISEHNRLYWYRQTLGQGPEFLTYFQNEAQLEKSRLLSDRFSAERPKGSFSTLEIQRTEQGDSAMYLCASSLVQGEQYFGPGTRLTVT.

The CDR3, as DNA: TGTGCCAGCAGGCCAGGGGGCTCCTACGAGCAGTACTTC. Protein: CASRPGGSYEQYF. This chain joins TRBV6-5 and TRBJ2-7; 7 positions agree with TRBD1. V was pared by 6 bases and J by 0 bases, with 2 bases of the junction left unmatched. CDR3 length equals 13 residues. In germline, CDR1 is MNHEY, CDR2 SVGAGI.

The rearrangement links TRBV29-1 to TRBJ2-3, with TRBD1 as a possible D gene (6 bases). Trimming took off 8 bases at V and 2 bases at J, with 17 bases between the two ends. Per germline, CDR1 SQVTM and CDR2 ANQGSEA. The length of the CDR3 is 14 residues. CDR3 loop: CSIRGQRPTDTQYF. DNA of the CDR3: TGCAGCATCCGAGGACAGCGGCCCACAGATACGCAGTATTTT.

This chain uses TRBV5-1 with TRBJ1-5; 10 nucleotides align to TRBD1. V lost 4 bases to trimming and J lost 2 bases; unmatched junction nucleotides: 9. CDR3 length: 17 amino acids. Germline V CDR1 and CDR2: SGHRS, YFSETQ. The CDR3 spells CASSPGQGGQGNQPQHF. The CDR3 bases are TGCGCCAGCAGCCCCGGACAGGGGGGACAGGGCAATCAGCCCCAGCATTTT.

This chain links TRBV6-5 with TRBJ2-1; D might be TRBD1 (6 bases). The CDR3 extends over 13 amino acids. Germline-derived CDR1 and CDR2 are MNHEY and SVGAGI. V gave up 0 bases and J gave up 6 bases, with 6 bases separating them. CDR3 amino acids: CASSYSDSNEQFF. CDR3 in DNA: TGTGCCAGCAGTTACTCGGACAGCAATGAGCAGTTCTTC.

The rearrangement uses TRBV28 and TRBJ2-7, with D perhaps matching TRBD1 (5 bases). CDR3 length equals 14 residues. Trimming left V 1 base short and J 2 bases short, with 9 bases between. CDR1 is MDHEN and CDR2 is SYDVKM in the germline V gene. In DNA form, the CDR3 reads TGTGCCAGCAGTTTATATGGACAAACCTACGAGCAGTACTTC. Translating it yields CASSLYGQTYEQYF.

The rearrangement uses TRBV7-8 and TRBJ2-1; 11 bases are a match to TRBD2. There are 15 residues in the CDR3. V gave up 3 bases and J gave up 5 bases; unmatched junction bases: 3. Germline V gives CDR1 SGHVS, CDR2 FQNEAQ. The CDR3 DNA reads TGTGCCAGCAGCTTGGAGACTAGCGGGAACAATGAGCAGTTCTTC. This gives the protein CASSLETSGNNEQFF.

V and J are TRBV19 and TRBJ2-7; D might be TRBD2 (6 bases). The CDR3 contains 14 residues. Trimming left V 5 bases short and J 10 bases short, with 21 bases between. Germline V gene sequence: CDR1 LNHDA, CDR2 SQIVND (reference sequence). The CDR3 DNA reads TGTGCCAGTAGTCCAACTGGGGGGACCGCGCGTCAGTACTTC. As protein: CASSPTGGTARQYF.

V is TRBV5-6 and J is TRBJ2-7; no clear D gene. Germline V gene sequence: CDR1 SGHDT, CDR2 YYEEEE. With 1 base removed from V and 2 bases from J, the gap between germline ends came to 7 bases. This CDR3 is 13 amino acids long. CDR3 protein: CASSLRDTYEQYF. CDR3 DNA: TGTGCCAGCAGCTTGAGAGATACCTACGAGCAGTACTTC. The whole variable domain, remainder taken from reference TRBV5-6 and TRBJ2-7, is DAGVTQSPTHLIKTRGQQVTLRCSPKSGHDTVSWYQQALGQGPQFIFQYYEEEERQRGNFPDRFSGHQFPNYSSELNVNALLLGDSALYLCASSLRDTYEQYFGPGTRLTVT.

The rearrangement links TRBV7-9 to TRBJ2-1; a possible D gene is TRBD2 (5 bases). This CDR3 contains 19 residues. In germline, CDR1 is SEHNR, CDR2 FQNEAQ (reference sequence). Trimming removed 6 bases from V and 0 bases from J, with 24 bases in between. For the CDR3, the DNA is TGTGCCAGCAGTCATAACCGGGCCCCCGGGATGAGCTCCTACAATGAGCAGTTCTTC. Protein sequence: CASSHNRAPGMSSYNEQFF.

The chain combines TRBV7-2 with TRBJ1-2; unclear D gene. The CDR3 consists of 12 residues. The V end lost 5 bases, the J end lost 12 bases, and 16 bases lay between the germline ends. Germline CDR1 reads SGHTA; CDR2 reads FQGNSA. CDR3: CASSPPGVGDTF. The CDR3, as DNA: TGTGCCAGCAGCCCTCCCGGGGTTGGTGACACCTTC. Full variable domain (remainder filled in from reference TRBV7-2 and TRBJ1-2): GAGVSQSPSNKVTEKGKDVELRCDPISGHTALYWYRQSLGQGLEFLIYFQGNSAPDKSGLPSDRFSAERTGGSVSTLTIQRTQQEDSAVYLCASSPPGVGDTFGSGTRLTVV.

The rearrangement links TRBV21-1 to TRBJ1-3; the listed D gene, TRBD1, was not tested against the DNA. TRBV21-1 is noted as a pseudogene. The CDR3 spans 17 residues. The CDR3 protein is CASSVIDNTCSGNTIYF. The CDR3 DNA sequence: TGTGCCAGCAGCGTCATTGACAACACTTGCTCTGGAAACACCATATATTTT.

The rearrangement links TRBV11-2 to TRBJ1-1, with 7 bases fitting TRBD1. The CDR3 length is 13 residues. The trim removed 5 bases at V and 4 bases at J, leaving 4 bases unmatched. CDR1 and CDR2 from the germline V gene are SGHAT and FQNNGV. The CDR3 bases are TGTGCCAGCAGCCAGGGACAGCTCACTGAAGCTTTCTTT. It specifies CASSQGQLTEAFF.

Here the CDR3 DNA reads TGTGCCAGCCAACCACTGACGGCGAGGGGGACTGAAGCTTTCTTT. Translation: CASQPLTARGTEAFF. J is TRBJ1-1 and V is TRBV28; D is possibly TRBD1 (6 bases). CDR3 length equals 15 residues. The V gene lost 8 bases and the J gene lost 5 bases, with 21 bases spanning the gap. Per the germline V gene, CDR1 is MDHEN and CDR2 is SYDVKM. The entire variable domain, with the rest obtained from reference TRBV28 and TRBJ1-1, is as follows: DVKVTQSSRYLVKRTGEKVFLECVQDMDHENMFWYRQDPGLGLRLIYFSYDVKMKEKGDIPEGYSVSREKKERFSLILESASTNQTSMYLCASQPLTARGTEAFFGQGTRLTVV.

This sequence joins TRBV5-1 and TRBJ2-1; a weak D match, TRBD1 (6 bases). The CDR3 sequence is 15 residues long. Germline loops: CDR1 SGHRS, CDR2 YFSETQ. The V gene lost 0 bases and the J gene lost 14 bases, with 21 bases spanning the gap. CDR3 DNA: TGCGCCAGCAGCTTGGCACAGGGACGCGACTACCGTAAGTTCTTC. Amino acids: CASSLAQGRDYRKFF.

The chain joins TRBV7-9 to TRBJ2-5, with TRBD1 matching 7 bases. The V and J ends lost 5 bases and 4 bases, in that order; junction bases with no gene match: 4. The germline CDR1 and CDR2 sequences are SEHNR and FQNEAQ (reference sequence). The CDR3 is made up of 13 amino acids. The CDR3 loop reads CASSTTGSETQYF. CDR3 nucleotide sequence: TGTGCCAGCAGCACGACAGGGTCAGAGACCCAGTACTTC.

The rearrangement links TRBV28 to TRBJ1-2; D call uncertain. V lost 6 bases to trimming and J lost 7 bases, with 12 bases between them. The CDR3 covers 12 residues. Germline V gene data show CDR1 as MDHEN and CDR2 as SYDVKM. CDR3 loop: CASRRAGVGYTF. Here the CDR3 DNA reads TGTGCCAGCAGGAGGGCCGGGGTTGGCTACACCTTC.

This clone was counted a single time. The genes are TRBV12-5 and TRBJ1-1; D may be TRBD1 (6 bases). This CDR3 contains 18 residues. Between the trimmed V and J ends, which lost 0 bases and 7 bases, there was a span of 24 bases. In germline, CDR1 is LGHNT, CDR2 FRNRAP. As DNA, the CDR3 is TGTGCTAGTGGTTTGGTGCTGACAGGCAAGCAAGAGAGCGGTGAAGCTTTCTTT. It translates to CASGLVLTGKQESGEAFF.

The chain combines TRBV11-2 with TRBJ2-7; 7 nucleotides match TRBD2. V lost 5 bases to trimming and J lost 3 bases; unmatched junction nucleotides: 7. This CDR3 spans 14 amino acids. Germline CDR1 reads SGHAT; CDR2 reads FQNNGV. CDR3 loop: CASSNLGGIYEQYF. The CDR3 nucleotides read TGTGCCAGCAGCAACCTGGGGGGGATCTACGAGCAGTACTTC.

V is TRBV28 and J is TRBJ1-3; D might be TRBD1 (6 bases). V was cut by 5 bases and J by 3 bases, with 17 bases left in between. The CDR3 is made up of 16 amino acids. From germline, CDR1 is MDHEN and CDR2 SYDVKM. The CDR3 spells CASSPLLSGVGNTIYF. The CDR3 bases are TGTGCCAGCAGTCCATTACTTTCAGGGGTTGGAAACACCATATATTTT. Full variable domain (missing parts from reference TRBV28 and TRBJ1-3): DVKVTQSSRYLVKRTGEKVFLECVQDMDHENMFWYRQDPGLGLRLIYFSYDVKMKEKGDIPEGYSVSREKKERFSLILESASTNQTSMYLCASSPLLSGVGNTIYFGEGSWLTVV.